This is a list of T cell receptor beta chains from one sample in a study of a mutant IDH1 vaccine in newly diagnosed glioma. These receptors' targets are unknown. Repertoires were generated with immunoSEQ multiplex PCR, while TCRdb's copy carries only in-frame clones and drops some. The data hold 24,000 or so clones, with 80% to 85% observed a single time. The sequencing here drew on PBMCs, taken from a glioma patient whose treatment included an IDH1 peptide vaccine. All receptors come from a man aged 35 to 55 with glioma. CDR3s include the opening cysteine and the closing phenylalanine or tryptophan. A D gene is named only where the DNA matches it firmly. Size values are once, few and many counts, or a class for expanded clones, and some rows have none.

CDR3aa: CASSFSPREQFF
CDR3nt: TGTGCCAGCAGCTTTTCGCCCCGGGAGCAGTTCTTC
abundance: NA
j_gene: TRBJ2-1
d_gene: NA
v_gene: TRBV5-4

CDR3aa: CAISESGGYGYTF
CDR3nt: TGTGCCATCAGTGAGTCGGGGGGGTATGGCTACACCTTC
abundance: NA
j_gene: TRBJ1-2
d_gene: NA
v_gene: TRBV10-3

CDR3aa: CASSQVGAGGDYGYTF
CDR3nt: TGCGCCAGCAGCCAAGTGGGAGCCGGGGGGGACTATGGCTACACCTTC
abundance: once
j_gene: TRBJ1-2
d_gene: NA
v_gene: TRBV4-1

CDR3aa: CASSTWTSGSTDTQYF
CDR3nt: TGTGCCAGCAGCACCTGGACTAGCGGGAGCACAGATACGCAGTATTTT
abundance: NA
j_gene: TRBJ2-3
d_gene: TRBD2
v_gene: TRBV11-2

CDR3aa: CASSEARTQAFF
CDR3nt: TGTGCCAGCAGTGAAGCCCGAACCCAAGCTTTCTTT
abundance: NA
j_gene: TRBJ1-1
d_gene: NA
v_gene: TRBV6-1

CDR3aa: CASSFSAGNTEAFF
CDR3nt: TGTGCCAGCAGCTTCTCGGCAGGAAACACTGAAGCTTTCTTT
abundance: NA
j_gene: TRBJ1-1
d_gene: NA
v_gene: TRBV5-5

CDR3aa: CSASGTSGRAGYEQFF
CDR3nt: TGCAGCGCTTCCGGGACTAGCGGGAGGGCCGGATATGAGCAGTTCTTC
abundance: NA
j_gene: TRBJ2-1
d_gene: TRBD2
v_gene: TRBV29-1

CDR3aa: CASTWGNTEAFF
CDR3nt: TGTGCCAGCACTTGGGGGAACACTGAAGCTTTCTTT
abundance: NA
j_gene: TRBJ1-1
d_gene: NA
v_gene: TRBV25-1

CDR3aa: CASSPHSRENYGYTF
CDR3nt: TGCGCCAGCAGCCCACATTCCAGGGAAAACTATGGCTACACCTTC
abundance: NA
j_gene: TRBJ1-2
d_gene: NA
v_gene: TRBV4-1

CDR3aa: CASSFQGGTEAFF
CDR3nt: TGTGCCAGCAGCTTCCAAGGGGGCACTGAAGCTTTCTTT
abundance: NA
j_gene: TRBJ1-1
d_gene: NA
v_gene: TRBV5-6

CDR3aa: CASSVAGIAEAFF
CDR3nt: TGTGCCAGCAGCGTAGCAGGGATCGCTGAAGCTTTCTTT
abundance: NA
j_gene: TRBJ1-1
d_gene: NA
v_gene: TRBV9

CDR3aa: CASSLGPRAYEQYF
CDR3nt: TGTGCCAGCAGCTTAGGCCCCAGGGCCTACGAGCAGTACTTC
abundance: few
j_gene: TRBJ2-7
d_gene: NA
v_gene: TRBV7-2

CDR3aa: CASSPRILRTGELFF
CDR3nt: TGTGCCAGCAGCCCGAGAATCCTCCGCACCGGGGAGCTGTTTTTT
abundance: once
j_gene: TRBJ2-2
d_gene: NA
v_gene: TRBV7-9

CDR3aa: CASSGGLASYEQYF
CDR3nt: TGTGCCAGCAGTGGGGGGCTGGCGAGCTACGAGCAGTACTTC
abundance: NA
j_gene: TRBJ2-7
d_gene: NA
v_gene: TRBV6-5

CDR3aa: CASSTTDTQYF
CDR3nt: TGTGCCAGCAGTACAACAGATACGCAGTATTTT
abundance: NA
j_gene: TRBJ2-3
d_gene: NA
v_gene: TRBV27

CDR3aa: CASSPHSGKTQYF
CDR3nt: TGTGCCAGCAGCCCACATAGCGGGAAGACCCAGTACTTC
abundance: NA
j_gene: TRBJ2-5
d_gene: TRBD2
v_gene: TRBV9

CDR3aa: CASSFRDSYNEQFF
CDR3nt: TGCGCCAGCAGCTTTCGGGACAGTTACAATGAGCAGTTCTTC
abundance: NA
j_gene: TRBJ2-1
d_gene: TRBD1
v_gene: TRBV5-1

CDR3aa: CASNVYGGGGNTQYF
CDR3nt: TGTGCCAGCAACGTATATGGAGGGGGCGGGAATACGCAGTATTTT
abundance: NA
j_gene: TRBJ2-3
d_gene: NA
v_gene: TRBV9

CDR3aa: CASSHRGRLSEKLFF
CDR3nt: TGTGCCAGCAGCCACAGGGGGAGGTTAAGTGAAAAACTGTTTTTT
abundance: NA
j_gene: TRBJ1-4
d_gene: TRBD1
v_gene: TRBV5-6

CDR3aa: CASSLSRDRAPGELFF
CDR3nt: TGTGCCAGCAGCCTATCCCGGGACAGGGCCCCCGGGGAGCTGTTTTTT
abundance: once
j_gene: TRBJ2-2
d_gene: TRBD1
v_gene: TRBV7-8

CDR3aa: CASSDSIGAGNIQYF
CDR3nt: TGTGCCAGCAGTGACTCGATTGGGGCTGGAAACATTCAGTACTTC
abundance: NA
j_gene: TRBJ2-4
d_gene: NA
v_gene: TRBV6-4

CDR3aa: CSVREGTGNTGELFF
CDR3nt: TGCAGCGTAAGAGAGGGGACAGGGAACACCGGGGAGCTGTTTTTT
abundance: NA
j_gene: TRBJ2-2
d_gene: TRBD1
v_gene: TRBV29-1

CDR3aa: CASGPDTQYF
CDR3nt: TGTGCCAGCGGCCCCGATACGCAGTATTTT
abundance: NA
j_gene: TRBJ2-3
d_gene: NA
v_gene: TRBV27

CDR3aa: CASDSGSTDTQYF
CDR3nt: TGTGCCAGCGACAGCGGTAGCACAGATACGCAGTATTTT
abundance: few
j_gene: TRBJ2-3
d_gene: NA
v_gene: TRBV7-9

CDR3aa: CASSEASQGRSTQYF
CDR3nt: TGTGCCAGCAGTGAAGCGTCCCAGGGACGATCCACCCAGTACTTC
abundance: NA
j_gene: TRBJ2-5
d_gene: NA
v_gene: TRBV6-1

CDR3aa: CASSVGQSSGANVLTF
CDR3nt: TGTGCCAGCAGCGTGGGACAAAGCTCTGGGGCCAACGTCCTGACTTTC
abundance: NA
j_gene: TRBJ2-6
d_gene: NA
v_gene: TRBV5-4

CDR3aa: CASSHGLLKQYF
CDR3nt: TGTGCCAGTAGTCACGGACTCCTGAAGCAGTACTTC
abundance: NA
j_gene: TRBJ2-7
d_gene: NA
v_gene: TRBV19

CDR3aa: CASSPEGGSWRLSSYNEQFF
CDR3nt: TGTGCCAGTAGCCCGGAGGGGGGGTCATGGCGCCTTAGCTCCTACAATGAGCAGTTCTTC
abundance: NA
j_gene: TRBJ2-1
d_gene: NA
v_gene: TRBV19

CDR3aa: CASSTRLTSGTNEQFF
CDR3nt: TGTGCCAGCAGCACGAGGTTGACTAGCGGGACCAATGAGCAGTTCTTC
abundance: NA
j_gene: TRBJ2-1
d_gene: TRBD2
v_gene: TRBV7-2

CDR3aa: CASSQGRGLVSETQYF
CDR3nt: TGTGCCAGCAGTCAAGGAAGGGGACTAGTAAGCGAGACCCAGTACTTC
abundance: NA
j_gene: TRBJ2-5
d_gene: TRBD2
v_gene: TRBV2

CDR3aa: CASSRTAGRDTQYF
CDR3nt: TGCGCCAGCAGCCGAACGGCCGGCAGGGATACGCAGTATTTT
abundance: NA
j_gene: TRBJ2-3
d_gene: NA
v_gene: TRBV4-3

CDR3aa: CASSEGTSGMADTQYF
CDR3nt: TGCGCCAGCAGCGAGGGGACTAGCGGGATGGCCGATACGCAGTATTTT
abundance: once
j_gene: TRBJ2-3
d_gene: TRBD2
v_gene: TRBV5-1

CDR3aa: CAISEGGEAKNIQYF
CDR3nt: TGTGCCATCAGTGAGGGAGGAGAAGCCAAAAACATTCAGTACTTC
abundance: NA
j_gene: TRBJ2-4
d_gene: NA
v_gene: TRBV10-3

CDR3aa: CASSPVRGDQPQHF
CDR3nt: TGTGCCAGCAGCCCCGTCCGCGGCGATCAGCCCCAGCATTTT
abundance: once
j_gene: TRBJ1-5
d_gene: NA
v_gene: TRBV4-2

CDR3aa: CASSPRLAQGFGNTIYF
CDR3nt: TGTGCCAGCTCCCCCAGATTGGCGCAGGGCTTTGGAAACACCATATATTTT
abundance: NA
j_gene: TRBJ1-3
d_gene: NA
v_gene: TRBV18

CDR3aa: CASRISRLEEQFF
CDR3nt: TGTGCCAGCAGGATCTCGCGATTGGAGGAGCAGTTCTTC
abundance: NA
j_gene: TRBJ2-1
d_gene: NA
v_gene: TRBV5-4

CDR3aa: CASSLPTGTPDTQYF
CDR3nt: TGCGCCAGCAGCTTGCCTACCGGGACCCCAGATACGCAGTATTTT
abundance: NA
j_gene: TRBJ2-3
d_gene: NA
v_gene: TRBV5-1

CDR3aa: CASSNSGTLFYGYTF
CDR3nt: TGCGCCAGCAGCAACTCAGGGACACTGTTTTATGGCTACACCTTC
abundance: NA
j_gene: TRBJ1-2
d_gene: NA
v_gene: TRBV5-1

CDR3aa: CASITSPVAAKETQYF
CDR3nt: TGTGCCAGCATCACAAGTCCCGTAGCTGCGAAGGAGACCCAGTACTTC
abundance: once
j_gene: TRBJ2-5
d_gene: NA
v_gene: TRBV6-6

CDR3aa: CASSGGANVLTF
CDR3nt: TGTGCCAGCAGTGGAGGGGCCAACGTCCTGACTTTC
abundance: NA
j_gene: TRBJ2-6
d_gene: NA
v_gene: TRBV2

CDR3aa: CASRDRAVSNQPQHF
CDR3nt: TGTGCCAGCAGGGACAGAGCTGTTAGCAATCAGCCCCAGCATTTT
abundance: medium-sized
j_gene: TRBJ1-5
d_gene: NA
v_gene: TRBV2

CDR3aa: CASSDESYSTDTQYF
CDR3nt: TGTGCCAGCAGTGATGAGTCTTATAGCACAGATACGCAGTATTTT
abundance: NA
j_gene: TRBJ2-3
d_gene: NA
v_gene: TRBV6-1

CDR3aa: CASSLSYQVTYEQYF
CDR3nt: TGTGCCAGCAGCCTCTCGTACCAGGTGACCTACGAGCAGTACTTC
abundance: NA
j_gene: TRBJ2-7
d_gene: NA
v_gene: TRBV11-2

CDR3aa: CASSLFGPRWEQYF
CDR3nt: TGTGCCAGCAGTTTATTCGGCCCCCGCTGGGAGCAGTACTTC
abundance: NA
j_gene: TRBJ2-7
d_gene: NA
v_gene: TRBV27

CDR3aa: CASSLVGAGAKNIQYF
CDR3nt: TGCGCCAGCAGCTTGGTGGGGGCTGGAGCCAAAAACATTCAGTACTTC
abundance: NA
j_gene: TRBJ2-4
d_gene: NA
v_gene: TRBV5-1

CDR3aa: CATGGLAGELFF
CDR3nt: TGTGCCACCGGTGGGCTAGCCGGGGAGCTGTTTTTT
abundance: NA
j_gene: TRBJ2-2
d_gene: NA
v_gene: TRBV5-4

CDR3aa: CASRGMNTEAFF
CDR3nt: TGTGCCAGCAGGGGGATGAACACTGAAGCTTTCTTT
abundance: NA
j_gene: TRBJ1-1
d_gene: NA
v_gene: TRBV25-1

CDR3aa: CASSLGQAYSNQPQHF
CDR3nt: TGTGCCAGCTCACTAGGACAAGCATATAGCAATCAGCCCCAGCATTTT
abundance: NA
j_gene: TRBJ1-5
d_gene: NA
v_gene: TRBV18

CDR3aa: CATSRDRDPGNTIYF
CDR3nt: TGTGCCACCAGCAGAGATCGGGACCCGGGAAACACCATATATTTT
abundance: few
j_gene: TRBJ1-3
d_gene: NA
v_gene: TRBV15

CDR3aa: CASSSWTSGHTDTQYF
CDR3nt: TGTGCCAGCAGTTCGTGGACTAGCGGACACACAGATACGCAGTATTTT
abundance: NA
j_gene: TRBJ2-3
d_gene: TRBD2
v_gene: TRBV27

CDR3aa: CASSSYTGTGDSEQYF
CDR3nt: TGTGCCAGCAGTTCCTATACCGGGACAGGGGACAGCGAGCAGTACTTC
abundance: NA
j_gene: TRBJ2-7
d_gene: TRBD1
v_gene: TRBV28

CDR3aa: CASSILRQGLYEQYF
CDR3nt: TGTGCCAGTAGTATTTTGAGACAGGGACTCTACGAGCAGTACTTC
abundance: NA
j_gene: TRBJ2-7
d_gene: NA
v_gene: TRBV19

CDR3aa: CASRVQGAWGTEAFF
CDR3nt: TGTGCCAGCAGGGTACAGGGGGCTTGGGGCACTGAAGCTTTCTTT
abundance: NA
j_gene: TRBJ1-1
d_gene: TRBD1
v_gene: TRBV6-1

CDR3aa: CAAGRLNTGELFF
CDR3nt: TGTGCCGCAGGACGTTTGAACACCGGGGAGCTGTTTTTT
abundance: NA
j_gene: TRBJ2-2
d_gene: NA
v_gene: TRBV10-3

CDR3aa: CASSLAPGTEPGYTF
CDR3nt: TGCGCCAGCAGCTTGGCCCCAGGGACAGAACCTGGCTACACCTTC
abundance: NA
j_gene: TRBJ1-2
d_gene: TRBD1
v_gene: TRBV5-1

CDR3aa: CAISQGVSTDTQYF
CDR3nt: TGTGCCATTAGCCAGGGGGTCAGCACAGATACGCAGTATTTT
abundance: NA
j_gene: TRBJ2-3
d_gene: TRBD1
v_gene: TRBV10-3

CDR3aa: CASSGETQYF
CDR3nt: TGCGCCAGCAGTGGAGAGACCCAGTACTTC
abundance: NA
j_gene: TRBJ2-5
d_gene: NA
v_gene: TRBV5-1

CDR3aa: CASSLRLAGGGGTDTQYF
CDR3nt: TGTGCCAGCAGCTTGCGGCTAGCGGGAGGCGGGGGCACAGATACGCAGTATTTT
abundance: NA
j_gene: TRBJ2-3
d_gene: TRBD2
v_gene: TRBV5-6

CDR3aa: CASSRQLGSYEQYF
CDR3nt: TGTGCCAGTAGTCGACAGCTAGGGTCCTACGAGCAGTACTTC
abundance: once
j_gene: TRBJ2-7
d_gene: NA
v_gene: TRBV19

CDR3aa: CASSVSPGGGETQYF
CDR3nt: TGTGCCAGCAGCGTGTCGCCGGGCGGAGGAGAGACCCAGTACTTC
abundance: NA
j_gene: TRBJ2-5
d_gene: NA
v_gene: TRBV9